A single T cell receptor beta chain is shown here with its context. The CDR3 covers 15 residues. J gave up 0 bases and V 7 bases, and 8 bases lay outside the gene matches. Germline lookup yields CDR1 SNHLY and CDR2 FYNNEI. These data originate in a study of blood T cell repertoires in COVID-19. The wider study: The analysed material was cDNA or gDNA that came from T cells, B-cell-depleted T cells, or PBMCs.

In the source study's methods: Reference gene primer amplification in the assay estimated nucleated cell counts. Some clones are missing from TCRdb's copy, which holds only in-frame ones; the method was immunoSEQ multiplex PCR. The DNA was the basis for D and trimming; V, J and clone size are from that table. Here the sample spans 180,000 or so clones, 86% being singletons. Sequencing was done on a sample of peripheral blood. The TCR originated in a woman aged 30 to 39 with active or convalescent COVID-19. J is TRBJ2-7 and V is TRBV2; 8 bases are shared with TRBD2. CDR3 DNA sequence: TGTGCCAGCATGGTCGAGCGGGGGTCCTCCTACGAGCAGTACTTC. Translated: CASMVERGSSYEQYF.